These 26 T cell receptor beta chains share one sample of origin, sequenced in a study of cytomegalovirus exposure and HLA in healthy donors (dated by TCRdb to 2017 to 2019). The method behind the library was the immunoSEQ multiplex PCR assay. The multiplex PCR relied on a mix of 60 forward primers for TCR Vbeta segments and 13 reverse primers for TCR Jbeta segments. TCRdb stores this immuneACCESS table with in-frame sequences only. Part of the clones is absent; in the studies checked, under half of the shortfall reflects unresolved V genes, and no reason is known for the rest. The sample table records roughly 150,000 clones; roughly 84% of these occur just once. The ten top clones hold roughly 2.3% of the sample. Sample: PBMCs. The receptors derive from a woman between 18 and 30 years old in good health and CMV-seronegative.

V usage is TRBV27 and J usage is TRBJ1-6; a weak D match, TRBD1 (6 bases). This CDR3 comprises 14 residues. CDR1 and CDR2 (germline): MNHEY, SMNVEV (reference sequence). The ends were cut back, 8 bases at V and 9 bases at J, with 17 bases in the middle. The CDR3 spells CASGPGERGSPLHF. Here the CDR3 DNA reads TGTGCCAGCGGCCCAGGGGAAAGAGGTTCACCCCTCCACTTT.

The chain couples TRBV29-1 to TRBJ2-1; TRBD2 agrees at 9 bases. The germline V gene has CDR1 SQVTM and CDR2 ANQGSEA. There are 16 residues in the CDR3. V lost 3 bases to trimming and J lost 1 base; unmatched junction nucleotides: 7. CDR3 amino acids: CSVDRSGRRSYNEQFF. In DNA form, the CDR3 reads TGCAGCGTTGACCGAAGCGGGAGGCGGTCCTACAATGAGCAGTTCTTC.

This clone was seen once. Its ends do not fully match the called genes, so a read error is possible. This chain links TRBV7-9 with TRBJ2-3, with 10 bases aligning to TRBD2. This CDR3 is 16 amino acids long. The germline CDR1 and CDR2 sequences are SEHNR and FQNEAQ (reference sequence). The CDR3, as DNA: TGTTCCAGCAGCTTATCTAGCGGGGGAGACACAGATACGCAGTATTTT. Translation gives CSSSLSSGGDTDTQYF. The full variable domain, its missing parts supplied by reference TRBV7-9 and TRBJ2-3, is DTGVSQNPRHKITKRGQNVTFRCDPISEHNRLYWYRQTLGQGPEFLTYFQNEAQLEKSRLLSDRFSAERPKGSFSTLEIQRTEQGDSAMYLCSSSLSSGGDTDTQYFGPGTRLTVL.

This clone was found a few times. The rearrangement joins TRBV6-5 to TRBJ2-7, with D tentatively TRBD1 (6 bases). Germline loops: CDR1 MNHEY, CDR2 SVGAGI. V lost 4 bases, J lost 6 bases, and 22 bases lay in between. The CDR3 covers 16 residues. The CDR3 nucleotides read TGTGCCAGCAGTTCAGACCAGGGGTCCACCTCCATCGAGCAGTACTTC. This encodes CASSSDQGSTSIEQYF.

The rearrangement joins TRBV28 to TRBJ2-7, with D possibly being TRBD1 (6 bases). Germline V lookup: CDR1 MDHEN, CDR2 SYDVKM. The germline V and J ends were trimmed by 4 bases and 0 bases, with 13 bases remaining between them. This CDR3 contains 15 residues. The CDR3: CASSSIRTASYEQYF. The CDR3 DNA sequence: TGTGCCAGCAGTTCTATAAGGACAGCCTCCTACGAGCAGTACTTC.

The chain has TRBV5-1 and TRBJ2-1; TRBD2 aligns across 9 bases. The CDR3 is 18 residues long. Germline V gene sequence: CDR1 SGHRS, CDR2 YFSETQ. V was clipped by 5 bases and J by 0 bases; unmatched bases: 12. The CDR3 sequence is CASRGGGSGGSSYNEQFF. CDR3 bases: TGCGCCAGCAGGGGTGGGGGTAGCGGGGGAAGCTCCTACAATGAGCAGTTCTTC. Using reference TRBV5-1 and TRBJ2-1 for the parts outside the CDR3, the full variable domain is KAGVTQTPRYLIKTRGQQVTLSCSPISGHRSVSWYQQTPGQGLQFLFEYFSETQRNKGNFPGRFSGRQFSNSRSEMNVSTLELGDSALYLCASRGGGSGGSSYNEQFFGPGTRLTVL.

The gene calls are TRBV5-4 and TRBJ2-7, with 7 positions matching TRBD1. V lost 4 bases, J lost 3 bases, and 16 bases stayed unmatched. This CDR3 comprises 17 residues. Germline CDR1 and CDR2: SGHNT and YYREEE (reference sequence). The CDR3 DNA is TGTGCCAGCAGCCCCTACACGGGGACAGCGAGGGGCTACGAGCAGTACTTC. Its translation is CASSPYTGTARGYEQYF.

The chain recombines TRBV11-2 with TRBJ2-7; TRBD1 matches at 9 bases. In germline, CDR1 is SGHAT, CDR2 FQNNGV. J was trimmed by 4 bases and V by 5 bases; bases with no gene match: 6. The CDR3 sequence is 14 residues long. The CDR3 sequence is CASSRDRDRYEQYF. The CDR3 nucleotides are TGTGCCAGCAGCAGGGACAGGGATAGGTACGAGCAGTACTTC.

V and J are TRBV4-1 and TRBJ2-1; 8 nucleotides line up with TRBD2. This CDR3 has 17 amino acids. Per germline, CDR1 MGHRA and CDR2 YSYEKL. Trimming cost V 1 base and J 1 base; bases outside gene matches: 6. CDR3 sequence (DNA): TGCGCCAGCAGCCAAGTCGGCTTAGCGGGATCCTACAATGAGCAGTTCTTC. This translates into CASSQVGLAGSYNEQFF.

This clone was found a few times. V gene TRBV5-1 combines with J gene TRBJ2-7; D perhaps matches TRBD1 (6 bases). The CDR3 totals 15 residues. CDR1 SGHRS and CDR2 YFSETQ come from the germline V gene. Trimming left V 2 bases short and J 0 bases short, with 12 bases between. CDR3 bases: TGCGCCAGCAGCTTAAGCCAGGGGTCCTCCTACGAGCAGTACTTC. This codes for CASSLSQGSSYEQYF.

The V call is TRBV27, the J call TRBJ1-6, with 8 bases lining up with TRBD1. Germline CDR1 is MNHEY and CDR2 is SMNVEV (reference sequence). The V segment lost 8 bases and the J segment 4 bases; nucleotides outside the gene matches: 4. The CDR3 length is 14 residues. The CDR3 spells CASGGTGYNSPLHF. The CDR3 bases are TGTGCCAGCGGCGGGACAGGATATAATTCACCCCTCCACTTT.

V gene TRBV4-2 combines with J gene TRBJ1-1; no clear D gene. The CDR3 consists of 17 residues. V dropped 0 bases and J dropped 0 bases, with 14 bases sitting between them. Germline V gene sequence: CDR1 LGHNA, CDR2 YNFKEQ. CDR3 region: CASSQDYLRDLNTEAFF. CDR3 bases: TGTGCCAGCAGCCAAGATTATTTGCGGGATTTGAACACTGAAGCTTTCTTT.

The chain combines TRBV5-1 with TRBJ2-1; D is possibly TRBD2 (6 bases). Per germline, CDR1 SGHRS and CDR2 YFSETQ. The CDR3 is 13 residues long. V shed 4 bases and J shed 6 bases, with 11 bases lying between them. The CDR3 reads CASSRTTPNEQFF. Written as DNA, the CDR3 is TGCGCCAGCAGCCGGACTACTCCCAATGAGCAGTTCTTC.

This clone was counted a single time. The rearrangement links TRBV9 to TRBJ2-4, with 11 bases that match TRBD1. Germline assignment: CDR1 SGDLS and CDR2 YYNGEE. The junction had 10 bases not matched to a gene; V was cut back by 3 bases and J by 5 bases. The CDR3 has 17 residues. The CDR3 DNA reads as TGTGCCAGCAGCGCCCCCGAGGGACAGGGGGATGAAAACATTCAGTACTTC. As protein: CASSAPEGQGDENIQYF.

The CDR3 region has the DNA TGTGCCAGCAGCTTACACGGGCAGGGGGGATCCACCGGGGAGCTGTTTTTT. Encoded protein: CASSLHGQGGSTGELFF. V and J are TRBV7-6 and TRBJ2-2; maybe TRBD1 (7 bases). Trimming left V 2 bases short and J 4 bases short, with 17 bases between. Germline V CDR1 and CDR2: SGHVS, FNYEAQ. This CDR3 has 17 amino acids.

The chain has TRBV5-4 and TRBJ1-2; D possibly corresponds to TRBD1 (6 bases). V was cut by 1 base and J by 8 bases, with 9 bases left in between. The CDR3 is 12 residues long. Germline CDR1 and CDR2: SGHNT and YYREEE (reference sequence). The CDR3 is CASSLRQEGYTF. The CDR3 DNA sequence: TGTGCCAGCAGCTTGCGACAGGAAGGCTACACCTTC.

The chain combines TRBV30 with TRBJ2-1; weak D call: TRBD2 (5 bases). V was pared by 4 bases and J by 4 bases, with 14 bases between. The germline V gene has CDR1 GTSNPN and CDR2 SVGIG (reference sequence). The CDR3 sequence is 14 residues long. The CDR3 is CAWTRDYPYNEQFF. CDR3 in DNA: TGTGCCTGGACGCGAGACTATCCATACAATGAGCAGTTCTTC.

This clone was observed a handful of times. The chain couples TRBV19 to TRBJ1-4; possibly TRBD1 for D (6 bases). The V gene's germline CDR1 is LNHDA and CDR2 SQIVND (reference sequence). The ends were cut back, 1 base at V and 7 bases at J, with 13 bases in the middle. This CDR3 comprises 15 residues. CDR3 DNA: TGTGCCAGTAGTATAGGAGACAGGAATACTGAAAAACTGTTTTTT. Encoded protein: CASSIGDRNTEKLFF.

J is TRBJ1-5 and V is TRBV15; TRBD1 matches 7 bases. There are 16 residues in the CDR3. CDR1 and CDR2 from the germline V gene are LNHNV and YYDKDF (reference sequence). After removal of 1 base from V and 5 bases from J, the junction contained 8 bases not matched to a gene. CDR3 sequence: CATSRAVGGSYQPQHF. CDR3 nucleotide sequence: TGTGCCACCAGCAGAGCCGTAGGGGGCAGTTATCAGCCCCAGCATTTT.

The V and J genes are TRBV10-3 and TRBJ2-3; D is perhaps TRBD2 (5 bases). Germline V gene data show CDR1 as ENHRY and CDR2 as SYGVKD. The CDR3 is 17 amino acids. Trimming took 0 bases from V and 6 from J, leaving 19 bases between them. The CDR3 nucleotides read TGTGCCATCAGTGAGTCGTTTTTAGGCAAGTCGGGGGATACGCAGTATTTT. It is translated as CAISESFLGKSGDTQYF.

The chain links TRBV7-9 to TRBJ2-1; a possible D gene is TRBD2 (6 bases). Germline CDR1 and CDR2: SEHNR and FQNEAQ (reference sequence). This CDR3 comprises 18 residues. Trimming pared 6 bases from V and 2 bases from J, leaving 23 bases between. The CDR3 is CASSPPGDTPNPYNEQFF. The CDR3 DNA sequence: TGTGCCAGCAGTCCCCCGGGAGACACCCCCAACCCCTACAATGAGCAGTTCTTC.

The V call is TRBV28, the J call TRBJ2-7; possible D gene TRBD1, 6 bases. Between the trimmed V and J ends, which lost 4 bases and 2 bases, there was a span of 12 bases. The CDR3 runs 14 residues. CDR1 is MDHEN, CDR2 SYDVKM, per germline. The CDR3 nucleotides are TGTGCCAGCAGTTACGGACAGATTACCTACGAGCAGTACTTC. Amino acid sequence: CASSYGQITYEQYF.

The J gene is TRBJ2-1, the V gene TRBV10-3; TRBD2 agrees at 10 bases. In germline, CDR1 is ENHRY, CDR2 SYGVKD. The CDR3 is 14 amino acids. The junction had 5 bases not matched to a gene; V was cut back by 8 bases and J by 4 bases. The CDR3 here is CAILPAGGYNEQFF. The CDR3 DNA reads TGTGCCATCCTCCCAGCGGGAGGGTACAATGAGCAGTTCTTC.

The V call is TRBV10-3, the J call TRBJ2-7; D not resolved. V was clipped by 7 bases and J by 3 bases, with 13 bases between them. The CDR3 length is 13 residues. Germline V gene sequence: CDR1 ENHRY, CDR2 SYGVKD. The CDR3 sequence: CAITPHELYEQYF. In DNA, the CDR3 is TGTGCCATCACACCCCACGAGCTCTACGAGCAGTACTTC.

This chain joins TRBV4-1 and TRBJ2-1, with 10 bases that match TRBD1. CDR3 length: 15 residues. The J segment lost 6 bases and the V segment lost 3 bases, leaving 5 bases of the junction unmatched. Germline assignment: CDR1 MGHRA and CDR2 YSYEKL. The CDR3 nucleotides are TGCGCCAGCAGCCACCAAGACAGGGGGCTCAATGAGCAGTTCTTC. Residues: CASSHQDRGLNEQFF.

The chain links TRBV19 to TRBJ2-5; 14 bases align to TRBD2. The germline CDR1 and CDR2 sequences are LNHDA and SQIVND (reference sequence). Germline trimming cut 5 bases from V and 5 bases from J; bases unmatched to any gene: 7. The CDR3 consists of 16 residues. CDR3 sequence (DNA): TGTGCCAGTAGTCCTCGACTAGCGGGGGGGCACGAGACCCAGTACTTC. This encodes CASSPRLAGGHETQYF.